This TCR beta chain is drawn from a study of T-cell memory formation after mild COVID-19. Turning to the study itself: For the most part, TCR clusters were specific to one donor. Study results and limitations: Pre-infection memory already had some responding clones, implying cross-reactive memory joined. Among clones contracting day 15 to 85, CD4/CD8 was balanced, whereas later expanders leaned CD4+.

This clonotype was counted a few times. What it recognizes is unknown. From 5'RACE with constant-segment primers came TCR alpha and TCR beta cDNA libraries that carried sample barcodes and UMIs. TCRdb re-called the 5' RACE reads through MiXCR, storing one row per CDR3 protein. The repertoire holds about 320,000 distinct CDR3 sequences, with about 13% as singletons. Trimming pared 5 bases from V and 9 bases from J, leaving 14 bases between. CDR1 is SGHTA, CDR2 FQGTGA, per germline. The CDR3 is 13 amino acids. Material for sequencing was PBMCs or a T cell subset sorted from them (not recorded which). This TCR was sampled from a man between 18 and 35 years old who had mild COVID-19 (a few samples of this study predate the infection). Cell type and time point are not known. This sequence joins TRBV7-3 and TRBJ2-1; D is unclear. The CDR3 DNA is TGTGCCAGCAGCCGGTGGTCGATGGGTGAGCAGTTCTTC. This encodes CASSRWSMGEQFF. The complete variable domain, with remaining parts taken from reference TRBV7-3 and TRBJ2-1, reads GAGVSQTPSNKVTEKGKYVELRCDPISGHTALYWYRQSLGQGPEFLIYFQGTGAADDSGLPNDRFFAVRPEGSVSTLKIQRTERGDSAVYLCASSRWSMGEQFFGPGTRLTVL.